This T cell receptor (beta chain) was captured by sequencing in a study of Ad26.COV2.S vaccination and SARS-CoV-2 variants. The data were produced by immunoSEQ multiplex PCR, yet TCRdb's version contains in-frame clones alone and is incomplete. The repertoire consists of around 370,000 clones, with roughly 85% occurring once and the leading ten covering about 3.3%. Trimming removed 1 base from V and 2 bases from J, with 8 bases in between. The CDR3 runs to 15 residues. Germline loops: CDR1 LGHDT, CDR2 YNNKEL (reference sequence). Noted treatment: 19 received Ad26.COV2.S at low or high dose, single or two shots; several received placebo; per-sample allocation not given. Collection of samples fell on day 63 after the first vaccine or placebo injection. What was given as vaccine was an Ad26 vector encoding Wuhan-strain SARS-CoV-2 spike.

The receptor was derived from a person aged 18-60 years who received the Ad26.COV2.S COVID-19 vaccine or a placebo. This chain links TRBV3-1 (or the pseudogene TRBV3-2) with TRBJ1-4; no definite D call. The sample here was peripheral blood, taken in a trial of Ad26.COV2.S vaccine versus placebo. In DNA, the CDR3 is TGTGCCAGCAGCCAAGGGAGTCTCACTAATGAAAAACTGTTTTTT. It encodes CASSQGSLTNEKLFF.